This is a list of T cell receptor beta chains from one sample in a study of beta chain features in type 1 diabetes. Profiled with immunoSEQ multiplex PCR; TCRdb holds only in-frame clones, not every one. This repertoire shows almost 350,000 clones, around 9% found once; its top ten account for about 1%. Sequencing was performed on central memory CD4+ T cells from blood. All receptors derive from a man aged 25 to 40 with type 1 diabetes. The CDR3 runs from the conserved cysteine through the conserved F or W. A D gene is named only where the DNA matches it firmly. Where a row states a size, it is once, few, many or the class of an expanded clone; other rows omit it.

>TRBJ2-7|.|TRBV29-1|.
CSVEGEQLYEQYF
TGCAGCGTTGAAGGCGAACAGCTCTACGAGCAGTACTTC
>TRBJ2-5|many|TRBV10-3|.
CAIGGGETDRPREAQYF
TGTGCAATCGGAGGTGGGGAAACAGACAGACCAAGAGAGGCCCAGTACTTC
>TRBJ1-2|few|TRBV6-6|.
CASSYWTENYGYTF
TGTGCCAGCAGTTATTGGACAGAAAACTATGGCTACACCTTC
>TRBJ2-1|.|TRBV9|.
CASSVASLKGNEQFF
TGTGCCAGCAGCGTAGCAAGCTTAAAGGGCAATGAGCAGTTCTTC
>TRBJ1-1|.|TRBV12-5|.
CASGLWQSEAFF
TGTGCTAGTGGTTTGTGGCAGTCTGAAGCTTTCTTT
>TRBJ1-6|few|TRBV4-1|.
CASSQEEGRNSPLHF
TGCGCCAGCAGCCAAGAGGAAGGGCGAAATTCACCCCTCCACTTT
>TRBJ1-2|.|TRBV6-5|TRBD1
CASSKDRGQNYGYTF
TGTGCCAGCAGCAAAGACAGGGGGCAGAACTATGGCTACACCTTC
>TRBJ2-7|few|TRBV10-3|.
CAISEGGSSYEQYF
TGTGCCATCAGTGAGGGAGGGAGCTCCTACGAGCAGTACTTC
>TRBJ1-3|.|TRBV1|.
CTSSQEGQPLSGNTIYF
TGCACCAGCAGCCAAGAGGGGCAGCCCTTATCTGGAAACACCATATATTTT
>TRBJ2-2|few|TRBV6-6|.
CASSYSTGGSGELFF
TGTGCCAGCAGTTACTCCACGGGGGGCTCGGGGGAGCTGTTTTTT
>TRBJ2-3|many|TRBV30|.
CAWRETDTQYF
TGTGCCTGGAGGGAGACAGATACGCAGTATTTT
>TRBJ1-1|.|TRBV28|.
CASSFSTLLDRNTEAFF
TGTGCCAGCAGCTTTAGCACGCTTTTGGACAGAAACACTGAAGCTTTCTTT
>TRBJ1-1|.|TRBV27|.
CASRSWGGGMNTEAFF
TGTGCCAGCCGAAGCTGGGGCGGGGGCATGAACACTGAAGCTTTCTTT
>TRBJ1-2|few|TRBV7-2|.
CASSQGRGAEGYTF
TGTGCCAGCAGCCAAGGGCGAGGTGCTGAGGGCTACACCTTC
>TRBJ1-2|.|TRBV28|.
CASSLQQVYGYTF
TGTGCCAGCAGTTTACAGCAGGTCTATGGCTACACCTTC
>TRBJ2-5|few|TRBV2|.
CASRAGGETQYF
TGTGCCAGCAGGGCCGGGGGCGAGACCCAGTACTTC
>TRBJ1-2|.|TRBV9|.
CASSVWGTNYGYTF
TGTGCCAGCAGCGTGTGGGGGACTAACTATGGCTACACCTTC
>TRBJ1-6|.|TRBV7-2|.
CASSLVGVGNSPLHF
TGTGCCAGCAGCTTAGTAGGGGTGGGGAATTCACCCCTCCACTTT
>TRBJ1-1|.|TRBV28|.
CASSLIDSSNTEAFF
TGTGCCAGCAGTTTAATAGACAGCTCGAACACTGAAGCTTTCTTT
>TRBJ2-7|.|TRBV11-2|.
CASSLGPSNEQYF
TGTGCCAGCAGCTTAGGACCTAGCAACGAGCAGTACTTC
>TRBJ1-1|few|TRBV11-2|.
CASSLKRLNTEAFF
TGTGCCAGCAGCTTAAAACGGCTGAACACTGAAGCTTTCTTT
>TRBJ2-1|.|TRBV6-6|.
CASSYPIAEENNEQFF
TGTGCCAGCAGTTACCCCATAGCCGAGGAGAACAATGAGCAGTTCTTC
>TRBJ1-2|.|TRBV7-9|.
CASSFGQLNYGYTF
TGTGCCAGCAGCTTTGGTCAGCTTAACTATGGCTACACCTTC
>TRBJ2-2|.|TRBV6-5|.
CASSYSKRNTGELFF
TGTGCCAGCAGTTACTCGAAACGTAACACCGGGGAGCTGTTTTTT
>TRBJ2-1|.|TRBV9|TRBD1
CASSAGGRSYNEQFF
TGTGCCAGCAGCGCAGGGGGACGCTCCTACAATGAGCAGTTCTTC
>TRBJ1-2|.|TRBV7-9|.
CASSPTANYGYTF
TGTGCCAGCAGCCCTACAGCGAACTATGGCTACACCTTC
>TRBJ1-5|.|TRBV28|.
CASTTNQPQHF
TGTGCCAGCACCACTAATCAGCCCCAGCATTTT
>TRBJ1-2|.|TRBV29-1|.
CSVDGYYGYTF
TGCAGCGTTGACGGCTACTATGGCTACACCTTC
>TRBJ2-5|.|TRBV7-6|.
CASSLVWGSRETQYF
TGTGCCAGCAGCTTAGTTTGGGGCAGTCGGGAGACCCAGTACTTC
>TRBJ2-7|.|TRBV7-2|.
CASSLAPGGGASSYEQYF
TGTGCCAGCAGCTTAGCCCCCGGCGGCGGGGCCAGCTCCTACGAGCAGTACTTC
>TRBJ1-1|few|TRBV30|.
CAWATGFGGAFF
TGTGCCTGGGCAACAGGTTTTGGGGGAGCTTTCTTT